Reported below is one T cell receptor (beta chain). This specimen belongs to a study of control samples from healthy donors and cancer patients. CDR1 is SGHRS and CDR2 is YFSETQ in the germline V gene. The CDR3 is made up of 15 amino acids. V dropped 3 bases and J dropped 2; count of bases not matched to a gene: 7. Assay: immunoSEQ multiplex PCR; the TCRdb copy retains only in-frame clones and omits some. The data show tens of thousands of clones, 70% to 75% seen once. Sequenced: formalin-fixed, paraffin-embedded tissue. The sequence was obtained from a male donor with melanoma. This sequence joins TRBV5-1 and TRBJ1-2, with 7 bases matching TRBD1. This CDR3 is CASSWQGVGNYGYTF. CDR3 bases: TGCGCCAGCAGCTGGCAGGGGGTTGGGAACTATGGCTACACCTTC.